This passage covers 22 T cell receptor beta chains from one sample sequenced in a study of blood T cells in healthy people across ages. Primed by a sample-barcoded 5' primer and a J-beta primer mix, a second PCR proceeded for about 7 to 11 cycles. TCRdb independently ran MiXCR on the 5' RACE reads; one entry per CDR3 protein. The sample has 1.2 million to 1.5 million distinct CDR3 sequences; around 59% are singletons. The sequencing sample was made of blood. These receptors came from a man aged 18 to 29 in good health.

This chain links TRBV4-2 with TRBJ1-1; D possibly corresponds to TRBD1 (6 bases). V was trimmed by 2 bases and J by 4 bases, leaving 17 bases between them. CDR3 length: 16 residues. Germline V lookup: CDR1 LGHNA, CDR2 YNFKEQ. The CDR3 loop reads CASSQPRGRVGTEAFF. Here the CDR3 DNA reads TGTGCCAGCAGCCAACCACGGGGGCGTGTGGGCACTGAAGCTTTCTTT.

This chain links TRBV7-9 with TRBJ2-7; 9 nucleotides match TRBD2. The V gene's germline CDR1 is SEHNR and CDR2 FQNEAQ (reference sequence). The CDR3 length is 11 residues. The trim removed 6 bases at V and 11 bases at J, leaving 5 bases unmatched. The CDR3 protein is CASSSLAGKYF. The CDR3, as DNA: TGTGCCAGCAGTTCTCTAGCGGGGAAGTACTTC.

The table lists this clonotype with a few counts. The V gene is TRBV5-1, the J gene TRBJ2-5, with 7 bases identical to TRBD2. The CDR3 covers 17 residues. Unmatched junction bases numbered 11, after V lost 1 base and J lost 2 bases. Germline-derived CDR1 and CDR2 are SGHRS and YFSETQ. The CDR3: CASSLPPVGGGQETQYF. The DNA for the CDR3 is TGCGCCAGCAGCTTGCCCCCCGTTGGCGGGGGACAAGAGACCCAGTACTTC.

V gene TRBV3-1 combines with J gene TRBJ2-1; D possibly uses TRBD1 or TRBD2 (7 bases each). Per the germline V gene, CDR1 is LGHDT and CDR2 is YNNKEL (reference sequence). The CDR3 is 15 residues long. V was clipped by 1 base and J by 11 bases, with 18 bases between them. The CDR3 DNA is TGTGCCAGCAGCCAAGTCGAAGGGAGGGGGCGACAGCAGTTCTTC. Translated: CASSQVEGRGRQQFF.

This chain links TRBV6-2 or TRBV6-3 with TRBJ2-5; D possibly matches TRBD1 or TRBD2 (6 bases each). V gave up 6 bases and J gave up 1 base, with 21 bases separating them. The CDR3 is 17 residues long. The V gene's germline CDR1 is MNHEY and CDR2 SVGEGT. The CDR3 sequence is CASSLGPGAGPQETQYF. The CDR3 DNA reads TGTGCCAGCAGCCTTGGGCCGGGGGCAGGGCCCCAAGAGACCCAGTACTTC.

The gene calls are TRBV6-6 and TRBJ2-7; D is unresolved. Germline CDR1 MNHNY, CDR2 SVGAGI (reference sequence). The CDR3 is 12 amino acids. V was pared by 6 bases and J by 6 bases, with 12 bases between. The CDR3 sequence: CASSKTTGEQYF. CDR3 bases: TGTGCCAGCAGCAAAACAACGGGCGAGCAGTACTTC.

The genes are TRBV29-1 and TRBJ2-3; 7 bases are shared with TRBD2. Germline V CDR1 and CDR2: SQVTM, ANQGSEA. V shed 4 bases, J shed 5 bases, and the junction held 9 bases outside the gene matches. This CDR3 has 14 amino acids. CDR3 region: CSVGVAGDGDTQYF. CDR3 bases: TGCAGCGTTGGGGTGGCGGGAGATGGAGATACGCAGTATTTT.

This chain links TRBV20-1 with TRBJ1-2; 7 bases line up with TRBD1. Unmatched junction bases numbered 14, after V lost 0 bases and J lost 7 bases. Germline V gene lookup returns CDR1 DFQATT and CDR2 SNEGSKA (reference sequence). This CDR3 contains 16 residues. The CDR3 region has the DNA TGCAGTGCTAGAGAGTATGGGACAGACCTAACGGGTGGCTACACCTTC. Its protein is CSAREYGTDLTGGYTF.

This clonotype was seen ten or more times. This chain links TRBV25-1 with TRBJ2-6, with D perhaps matching TRBD1 or TRBD2 (5 bases each). V was shortened by 1 base and J by 2 bases, with 9 bases between the two germline ends. CDR1 and CDR2 (germline): MGHDK, SYGVNS. CDR3 size: 16 residues. CDR3 in DNA: TGTGCCAGCAGTGAATCTCTGGGGGCTGGGGCCAACGTCCTGACTTTC. This sequence encodes CASSESLGAGANVLTF.

V usage is TRBV7-2 and J usage is TRBJ1-2; 9 bases are shared with TRBD1. The CDR3 is 16 amino acids. CDR1 SGHTA and CDR2 FQGNSA come from the germline V gene. Germline trimming cut 4 bases from V and 0 bases from J; bases unmatched to any gene: 6. The CDR3 region is CASSSPTGGTNYGYTF. In DNA, the CDR3 is TGTGCCAGCAGCTCCCCGACAGGGGGGACTAACTATGGCTACACCTTC.

The chain is built from TRBV3-1 and TRBJ2-1; D is uncertain. CDR3 length: 14 amino acids. Germline V CDR1 and CDR2: LGHDT, YNNKEL (reference sequence). Between the trimmed V and J ends, which lost 3 bases and 9 bases, there was a span of 15 bases. For the CDR3, the DNA is TGTGCCAGCAGCCAGGCTTCCTTTACGGGTGAGCAGTTCTTC. Protein product: CASSQASFTGEQFF.

This clonotype was observed at least ten times. The V call is TRBV28, the J call TRBJ1-2; D is uncertain. V was pared by 5 bases and J by 5 bases, with 12 bases between. The germline gives CDR1 MDHEN, CDR2 SYDVKM. This CDR3 region has 13 residues. This CDR3 reads CASSTPRGYGYTF. As DNA, the CDR3 is TGTGCCAGCAGTACCCCCCGGGGATATGGCTACACCTTC.

The rearrangement uses TRBV6-1 and TRBJ2-1; TRBD2 matches at 7 bases. Germline CDR1 is MNHNS and CDR2 is SASEGT. Trimming at V came to 4 bases and at J to 4 bases, leaving 7 bases not matched to a gene. CDR3 size: 15 residues. The CDR3 sequence is CASSGGTTSYNEQFF. The CDR3 coding sequence is TGTGCCAGCAGTGGAGGGACTACCTCATACAATGAGCAGTTCTTC.

The chain uses TRBV5-1 and TRBJ2-1; the D gene is possibly TRBD1 (6 bases). Germline V lookup: CDR1 SGHRS, CDR2 YFSETQ. Trimming removed 0 bases from V and 10 bases from J, with 11 bases in between. CDR3 length: 13 residues. CDR3 amino acids: CASSLGQDREQFF. In DNA, the CDR3 is TGCGCCAGCAGCTTGGGACAGGATCGCGAGCAGTTCTTC.

The rearrangement joins TRBV6-6 to TRBJ1-1; the match to TRBD1 covers 7 bases. Losses at the gene ends were 6 bases for V and 1 base for J; bases not matched to a gene: 11. The CDR3 is 16 amino acids. The germline CDR1 and CDR2 sequences are MNHNY and SVGAGI (reference sequence). CDR3 coding DNA: TGTGCCAGCAGCAACCCCACAGGGGCCGGGAACACTGAAGCTTTCTTT. It is translated as CASSNPTGAGNTEAFF.

A remark on this clonotype: At one boundary the junction diverges from the germline segment, which might be a read error. The J gene is TRBJ2-1, the V gene TRBV29-1; tentative D call: TRBD2 (5 bases). Per the germline V gene, CDR1 is SQVTM and CDR2 is ANQGSEA. The CDR3 runs to 12 residues. CDR3 protein: CSACMFNNEQFF. The CDR3 DNA sequence: TGTAGCGCGTGTATGTTTAACAATGAGCAGTTCTTC.

The chain has TRBV10-3 and TRBJ1-2, with D unclear. The germline gives CDR1 ENHRY, CDR2 SYGVKD. Trimming shortened V by 3 bases and J by 6 bases, and 11 bases separated the two germline ends. The CDR3 has 13 residues. The CDR3 is CAISDAAPNGYTF. Here the CDR3 DNA reads TGTGCCATCAGTGACGCGGCACCCAATGGCTACACCTTC.

The chain carries TRBV7-2 and TRBJ2-7, with 7 bases aligning to TRBD2. The V gene's germline CDR1 is SGHTA and CDR2 FQGNSA. CDR3 length: 15 residues. V lost 7 bases to trimming and J lost 4 bases; unmatched junction nucleotides: 13. CDR3 bases: TGTGCCAGCAACTCCCAGCGGGAACATCAATACGAGCAGTACTTC. Its protein product is CASNSQREHQYEQYF.

The J gene is TRBJ2-1, the V gene TRBV6-2 or TRBV6-3, with 10 bases that match TRBD2. J was trimmed by 7 bases and V by 6 bases; bases with no gene match: 12. CDR1 MNHEY and CDR2 SVGEGT come from the germline V gene. This CDR3 comprises 16 residues. The CDR3 DNA reads as TGTGCCAGCAGCCCCTTAGCGGGGGGCCCCCCGAATGAGCAGTTCTTC. Amino acids: CASSPLAGGPPNEQFF.

The chain employs TRBV10-3 and TRBJ2-7, with D tentatively TRBD1 (5 bases). V lost 4 bases and J lost 3, with 10 bases in between. The CDR3 consists of 13 residues. Germline V gene data show CDR1 as ENHRY and CDR2 as SYGVKD. CDR3 amino acids: CAISGSDSYEQYF. The CDR3 region has the DNA TGTGCCATCAGTGGATCCGACAGCTACGAGCAGTACTTC.

This sequence joins TRBV21-1 and TRBJ1-5. TRBV21-1 is a pseudogene. The CDR3 consists of 13 residues. CDR3: CASSSVGRGHQHF. The CDR3 DNA sequence: TGTGCCAGCAGTTCGGTAGGGAGAGGCCACCAGCATTTT.

This clonotype was counted only a few times. The chain combines TRBV3-1 with TRBJ2-3, with D uncertain. V was cut by 2 bases and J by 5 bases, with 17 bases left in between. CDR1 and CDR2 (germline): LGHDT, YNNKEL (reference sequence). This CDR3 spans 16 amino acids. The CDR3 loop is CASSQTPTPGVDTQYF. In DNA, the CDR3 is TGTGCCAGCAGCCAAACGCCGACTCCTGGTGTAGATACGCAGTATTTT.